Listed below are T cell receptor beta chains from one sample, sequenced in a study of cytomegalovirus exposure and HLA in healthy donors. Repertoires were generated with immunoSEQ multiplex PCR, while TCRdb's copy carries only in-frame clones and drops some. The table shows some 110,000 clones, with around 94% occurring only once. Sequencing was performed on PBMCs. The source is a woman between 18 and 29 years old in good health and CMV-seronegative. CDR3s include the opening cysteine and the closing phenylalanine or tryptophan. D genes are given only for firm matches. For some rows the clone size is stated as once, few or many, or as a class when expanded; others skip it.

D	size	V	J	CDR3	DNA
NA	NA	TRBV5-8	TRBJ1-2	CASSLSLQGEAYTF	TGTGCCAGCAGCTTGAGCCTACAGGGTGAGGCCTACACCTTC
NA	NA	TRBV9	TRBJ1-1	CASSGLGGRGAFF	TGTGCCAGCAGCGGACTCGGGGGGCGAGGAGCTTTCTTT
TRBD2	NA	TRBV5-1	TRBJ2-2	CASSLELAGTGELFF	TGCGCCAGCAGCTTGGAACTAGCGGGTACCGGGGAGCTGTTTTTT
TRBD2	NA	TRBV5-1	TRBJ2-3	CASSLAPREDRDTQYF	TGCGCCAGCAGCTTGGCCCCCCGGGAGGATCGAGATACGCAGTATTTT
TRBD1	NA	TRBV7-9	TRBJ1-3	CASRSDRGGNTIYF	TGTGCCAGCAGATCGGACAGGGGTGGAAACACCATATATTTT
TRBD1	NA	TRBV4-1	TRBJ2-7	CASSQPGQGEPYEQYF	TGCGCCAGCAGCCAGCCCGGACAGGGAGAACCCTACGAGCAGTACTTC
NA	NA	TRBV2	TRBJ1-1	CASSVSGRETEAFF	TGTGCCAGCAGTGTATCGGGGAGGGAGACTGAAGCTTTCTTT
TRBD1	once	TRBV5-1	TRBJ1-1	CASSPQQAGGLNTEAFF	TGCGCCAGCAGCCCCCAACAGGCAGGGGGCCTGAACACTGAAGCTTTCTTT
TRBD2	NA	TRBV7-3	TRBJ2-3	CASSQLAGVADTQYF	TGTGCCAGCAGCCAACTAGCGGGTGTTGCGGATACGCAGTATTTT
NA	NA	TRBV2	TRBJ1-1	CASRGGRAGTEAFF	TGTGCCAGCAGAGGAGGCCGGGCTGGCACTGAAGCTTTCTTT
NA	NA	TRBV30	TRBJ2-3	CAWSVLQSTDTQYF	TGTGCCTGGAGTGTATTGCAGAGCACAGATACGCAGTATTTT
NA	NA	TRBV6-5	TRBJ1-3	CASSSDSSGNTIYF	TGTGCCAGCAGTTCGGACAGCTCTGGAAACACCATATATTTT
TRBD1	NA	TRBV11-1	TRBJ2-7	CASSWGTGGLGRSSYEQYF	TGTGCCAGCAGCTGGGGGACAGGGGGCTTGGGGAGAAGCTCCTACGAGCAGTACTTC
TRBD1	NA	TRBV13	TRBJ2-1	CASTALNRGYEQFF	TGTGCCAGCACCGCACTGAACAGGGGCTATGAGCAGTTCTTC
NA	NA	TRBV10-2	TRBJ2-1	CASRGSATNEQFF	TGCGCCAGCAGGGGTAGCGCTACCAATGAGCAGTTCTTC
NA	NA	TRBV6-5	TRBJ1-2	CATHSGNYGYTF	TGTGCCACTCATTCCGGGAACTATGGCTACACCTTC
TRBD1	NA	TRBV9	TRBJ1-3	CASSGETGYGNTIYF	TGTGCCAGCAGCGGTGAGACAGGGTACGGAAACACCATATATTTT
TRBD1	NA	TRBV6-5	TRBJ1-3	CASSLRGSGNTIYF	TGTGCCAGCAGCCTCAGGGGGTCTGGAAACACCATATATTTT
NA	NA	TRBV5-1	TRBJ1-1	CASTGSMNTEAFF	TGCGCCAGTACAGGGAGCATGAACACTGAAGCTTTCTTT
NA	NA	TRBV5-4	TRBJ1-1	CASSLNSYGGTEAFF	TGTGCCAGCAGCTTAAACTCCTACGGGGGCACTGAAGCTTTCTTT
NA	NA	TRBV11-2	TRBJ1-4	CATGGGRSEKLFF	TGTGCCACCGGGGGGGGGCGGAGTGAAAAACTGTTTTTT
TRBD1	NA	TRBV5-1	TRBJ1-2	CASSLNRRDRAVNYGYTF	TGCGCCAGCAGCCTTAACCGTCGGGACAGGGCCGTTAACTATGGCTACACCTTC
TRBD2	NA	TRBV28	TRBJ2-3	CASSFQRGGGDTQYF	TGTGCCAGCAGTTTTCAGCGGGGGGGCGGAGATACGCAGTATTTT
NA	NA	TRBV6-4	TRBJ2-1	CASSVYPGTHNEQFF	TGTGCCAGCAGTGTCTATCCCGGGACTCACAATGAGCAGTTCTTC
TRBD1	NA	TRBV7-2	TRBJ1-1	CASSYRTGLNTEAFF	TGTGCCAGCAGCTATCGGACAGGCTTGAACACTGAAGCTTTCTTT
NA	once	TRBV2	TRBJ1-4	CASSAQASNEKLFF	TGTGCCAGCAGTGCCCAGGCTTCAAATGAAAAACTGTTTTTT
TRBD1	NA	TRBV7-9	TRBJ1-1	CASSVRQGVTEAFF	TGTGCCAGCAGCGTCAGACAGGGAGTCACTGAAGCTTTCTTT
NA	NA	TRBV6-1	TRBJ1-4	CASSELRVEKLFF	TGTGCCAGCAGTGAATTGAGAGTTGAAAAACTGTTTTTT
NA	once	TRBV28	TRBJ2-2	CASSSRYRGELFF	TGTGCCAGCAGTTCTCGGTACAGGGGGGAGCTGTTTTTT